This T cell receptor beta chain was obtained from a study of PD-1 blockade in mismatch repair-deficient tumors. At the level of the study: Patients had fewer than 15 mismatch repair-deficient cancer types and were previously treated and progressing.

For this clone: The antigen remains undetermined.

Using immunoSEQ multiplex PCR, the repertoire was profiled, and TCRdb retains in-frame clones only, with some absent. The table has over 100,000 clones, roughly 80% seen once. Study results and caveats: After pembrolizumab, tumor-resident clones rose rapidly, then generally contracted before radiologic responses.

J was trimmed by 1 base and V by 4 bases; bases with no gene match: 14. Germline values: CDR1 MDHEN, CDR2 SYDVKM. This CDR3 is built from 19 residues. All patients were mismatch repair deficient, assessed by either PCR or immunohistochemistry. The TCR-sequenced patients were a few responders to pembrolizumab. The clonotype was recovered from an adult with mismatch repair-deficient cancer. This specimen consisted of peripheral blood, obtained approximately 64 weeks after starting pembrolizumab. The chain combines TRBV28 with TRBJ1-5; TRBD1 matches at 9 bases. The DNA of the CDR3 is TGTGCCAGCAGTTCAAAGGACAGGGGAGGATCTGTCAGCAATCAGCCCCAGCATTTT. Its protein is CASSSKDRGGSVSNQPQHF.